Listed here is a single T cell receptor (beta chain). Its cognate antigen is unknown. These data are taken from a study of shared clonotypes between healthy human individuals. Whole-study results and caveats: Rarefaction showed that sequencing of sorted subsets was incomplete (despite large depth). Blood was the sole source, and tissue repertoires probably differ. What naive subsets generally showed was a larger estimated richness than memory subsets showed.

Measured with immunoSEQ multiplex PCR; TCRdb has only the in-frame clones, and not every one. The sample shows 2 million to 2.5 million clones, roughly 94% of them seen only once. Germline V gene lookup returns CDR1 GTSNPN and CDR2 SVGIG (reference sequence). V gave up 7 bases and J gave up 8 bases; unmatched junction bases: 17. The CDR3 totals 17 residues. Only CD45RO-negative cells positively selected for CCR7 counted as naive CD8 cells, so terminally differentiated effector memory CD45RA+ cells were excluded. The source of this sequence is a man aged 18 to 30 in good health. The sample was naive CD8+ T cells sorted from blood. This chain joins TRBV30 and TRBJ2-2, with 12 nucleotides matching TRBD1. The CDR3 reads CASSGTGGSVGLGELFF. In DNA form, the CDR3 reads TGTGCCTCGTCCGGGACAGGGGGCTCTGTTGGTCTTGGGGAGCTGTTTTTT.